This TCR beta chain was captured by sequencing in a study of beta chain features in type 1 diabetes. The table lists this clone with a few counts. Its cognate antigen is unknown. CD45RO/CCR7/CD25/CD127/CD95/CD27 sorting isolated CD4+ naive, central memory, regulatory and stem cell-like memory cells. Purity exceeding 95% was reached by all sorted populations. Study conclusions and caveats: All four CD4+ subsets of Type 1 diabetes patients contained TCRB CDR3s that were moderately but significantly shorter. The cDNA sequencing approach could over-represent high-TCR-expressing cells. Within patients, naive, central memory and Treg TCRB repertoires seemed more similar than within healthy donors.

Expressed TCRB transcripts were sequenced, since all the RNA that had been isolated was reverse transcribed. Sequencing used immunoSEQ multiplex PCR; TCRdb keeps in-frame clones, though not all of them. The sample lists some 160,000 clones, 6.5% to 8.5% occurring once. V was shortened by 2 bases and J by 4 bases, with 14 bases between the two germline ends. CDR1 is SGHTA, CDR2 FQGNSA, per germline. There are 16 residues in the CDR3. The TCR was taken from a woman younger than 30 with type 1 diabetes. The rearrangement uses TRBV7-2 and TRBJ2-2, with D uncertain. The sequencing input was central memory CD4+ T cells from blood. The CDR3 here is CASSLTSPVRTGELFF. The CDR3 nucleotides read TGTGCCAGCAGCTTAACCTCTCCGGTGCGCACCGGGGAGCTGTTTTTT. Using reference TRBV7-2 and TRBJ2-2 for the parts outside the CDR3, the full variable domain is GAGVSQSPSNKVTEKGKDVELRCDPISGHTALYWYRQSLGQGLEFLIYFQGNSAPDKSGLPSDRFSAERTGGSVSTLTIQRTQQEDSAVYLCASSLTSPVRTGELFFGEGSRLTVL.